This T cell receptor beta chain was recorded in a study of Ad26.COV2.S vaccination and SARS-CoV-2 variants. About the research overall: Within the COV1001 Ad26.COV2.S trial arm, the donor was enrolled. Ad26.COV2.S was injected intramuscularly once or twice, 56 days apart.

Germline CDR1 is MDHEN and CDR2 is SYDVKM. Trimming stripped 2 bases from V and 7 bases from J, with 8 bases between. CDR3 length: 13 residues. Data came from immunoSEQ multiplex PCR; TCRdb stores just in-frame clones and leaves some out. Of about 420,000 clones listed, more than 75% are singletons. Documented treatment: about 20 received Ad26.COV2.S at low or high dose, single or two shots; 5 received placebo; per-sample allocation not given. It was on day 63 after the first vaccine or placebo injection that samples were taken. Donation was by an adult aged 18-55 years who was in Boston. The chain carries TRBV28 and TRBJ2-2; D perhaps matches TRBD2 (6 bases). The clonotype was recovered from a person between 18 and 65 years old who received the Ad26.COV2.S COVID-19 vaccine or a placebo. The sample in question was peripheral blood, obtained in a trial of Ad26.COV2.S vaccine versus placebo. The CDR3 is CASSLGRRGELFF. CDR3 nucleotide sequence: TGTGCCAGCAGTTTAGGGAGGCGCGGGGAGCTGTTTTTT.